The sequence of this TCR beta chain was determined in a study of T cells in localized non-small cell lung cancer. Germline V gene data show CDR1 as SGDLS and CDR2 as YYNGEE. V was shortened by 4 bases and J by 1 base, with 11 bases between the two germline ends. This CDR3 is built from 15 residues. Some clones are missing from TCRdb's copy, which holds only in-frame ones; the method was immunoSEQ multiplex PCR. The sample holds around 70,000 clones; 86% are singletons and the top ten take 21%. A note on this clone: The antigen is unknown.

General study results and limits: Of the top 100 tumor clones, median around 50 were in adjacent lung, 25 to 30 among its top 100. Heterogeneity cannot be ruled out, as sequencing used one tumor region only. Longer overall survival associated with higher blood T cell density; shorter survival with higher adjacent-lung clonality. Adjacent uninvolved lung tissue had the highest T cell clonality, exceeding tumor.

The sequence was collected from a male donor at least 60 years old with stage III squamous cell lung carcinoma. The chain recombines TRBV9 with TRBJ2-2; TRBD1 might be the D (5 bases). The material was peripheral blood, obtained before any cancer treatment. CDR3 region: CASSSFQGNTGELFF. DNA for the CDR3: TGTGCCAGCAGCTCCTTCCAGGGGAACACCGGGGAGCTGTTTTTT.